This TCR beta chain was identified during a study of T cell responses to AZD1222 COVID-19 vaccine. Profiling relied on immunoSEQ multiplex PCR, and the TCRdb table lists in-frame clones only, not all of them. The top ten hold 3% to 4% of the sample, which has roughly 60,000 clones, around three quarters seen once. The CDR3 has 13 residues. Per germline, CDR1 SGHRS and CDR2 YFSETQ. The V end lost 4 bases, the J end lost 2 bases, and 8 bases lay between the germline ends. This specimen consisted of peripheral blood, obtained 28 days after the second AZD1222 dose. The gene calls are TRBV5-1 and TRBJ2-3, with D perhaps TRBD1 (5 bases). The sequence derives from an adult who received the AZD1222 COVID-19 vaccine. This CDR3 is CASSGQVTDTQYF. Written as DNA, the CDR3 is TGCGCCAGCAGCGGACAAGTCACAGATACGCAGTATTTT. Supplemented by reference TRBV5-1 and TRBJ2-3, the full variable domain reads KAGVTQTPRYLIKTRGQQVTLSCSPISGHRSVSWYQQTPGQGLQFLFEYFSETQRNKGNFPGRFSGRQFSNSRSEMNVSTLELGDSALYLCASSGQVTDTQYFGPGTRLTVL.